This T cell receptor (beta chain) was captured in a study of control samples from healthy donors and cancer patients. TCRdb keeps only in-frame clones here, not all; method: immunoSEQ multiplex PCR. The sample contains 150,000 to 160,000 clones, around 95% of which appear only once. The CDR3 is 11 residues long. The V end was cut by 3 bases, the J end by 9 bases, with 5 bases between. CDR1 MDHEN and CDR2 SYDVKM come from the germline V gene. This clone came up once. This TCR derives from a man aged 35 to 55 in good health. The gene calls are TRBV28 and TRBJ1-4, with no clear D. Sequenced input: blood. The CDR3, as DNA: TGTGCCAGCAGTTTCGGGCAAAAACTGTTTTTT. Its translation is CASSFGQKLFF.